This T cell receptor beta chain was sequenced for a study of T cell responses to AZD1222 COVID-19 vaccine. Study-level points and caveats: CD4 TCRs covered the whole spike, strongest at regions 160-218 and 743-854. The study sampled repertoires only after the peak T cell response. At baseline, just a handful of AZD1222 recipients tested seropositive. Unmutated variant regions are reportedly targeted by nearly half of spike-specific TCRs.

Repertoires were generated with immunoSEQ multiplex PCR, while TCRdb's copy carries only in-frame clones and drops some. Of roughly 82,000 clones listed, more than 75% are singletons. After removal of 4 bases from V and 4 bases from J, the junction contained 9 bases not matched to a gene. The germline V gene has CDR1 SGHAT and CDR2 FQDESV (reference sequence). The CDR3 is made up of 16 amino acids. Comment on this clone: Its cognate antigen is unknown.

The sample consisted of peripheral blood, taken on day 0 of AZD1222 vaccination. The chain joins TRBV11-1 to TRBJ1-1, with TRBD1 identical over 10 bases. The sequence was collected from an adult in good health. CDR3 nucleotides: TGTGCCAGCAGCTCCAACCGACAGGGGGCTGGCACTGAAGCTTTCTTT. Protein product: CASSSNRQGAGTEAFF.